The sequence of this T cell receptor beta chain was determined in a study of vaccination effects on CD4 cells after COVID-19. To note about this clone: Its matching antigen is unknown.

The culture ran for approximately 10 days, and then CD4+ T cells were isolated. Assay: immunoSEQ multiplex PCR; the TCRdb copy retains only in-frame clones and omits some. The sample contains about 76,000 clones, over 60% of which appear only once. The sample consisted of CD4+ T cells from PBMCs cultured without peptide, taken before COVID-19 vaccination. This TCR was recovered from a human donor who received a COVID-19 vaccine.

The CDR3 DNA is TGTGCCAGCAGCTTACGCCCTACAGATACGCAGTATTTT. As protein: CASSLRPTDTQYF. The V call is TRBV7-3, the J call TRBJ2-3; D gene uncertain. Germline loops: CDR1 SGHTA, CDR2 FQGTGA. The ends were cut back, 2 bases at V and 3 bases at J, with 6 bases in the middle. The CDR3 is made up of 13 amino acids. Full variable domain (outside the CDR3, taken from reference TRBV7-3 and TRBJ2-3): GAGVSQTPSNKVTEKGKYVELRCDPISGHTALYWYRQSLGQGPEFLIYFQGTGAADDSGLPNDRFFAVRPEGSVSTLKIQRTERGDSAVYLCASSLRPTDTQYFGPGTRLTVL.